This TCR beta chain was captured by sequencing in a study of CD8 T cells in ankylosing spondylitis. Broader study findings: According to the report, clones linked to the disease were significantly enriched in matched synovial fluid samples taken from ankylosing spondylitis patients. There was a TCR beta motif, made of 7 or 8 highly homologous variants, that appeared characteristic of ankylosing spondylitis blood.

Quantitative barcoded 5'-RACE was used to prepare TCR beta libraries. TCRdb re-analysed the 5' RACE reads in MiXCR, keeping a single row per CDR3 protein. This sample has hundreds of thousands of distinct CDR3 sequences; roughly 27% occur once, and the top ten carry about 1%. This clonotype was seen a few times. The antigen remains unidentified. The clonotype comes from a male donor with ankylosing spondylitis. Source material: blood, either unsorted or a sorted T cell fraction (not recorded which).

CDR3 in amino acids: CASSLKWAGKAFF. The CDR3 DNA reads TGTGCCAGCAGTTTAAAGTGGGCGGGAAAAGCTTTCTTT. The chain combines TRBV12-3 or TRBV12-4 with TRBJ1-1, with unresolved D. V lost 2 bases, J lost 9 bases, and 13 bases lay in between. The CDR3 runs to 13 residues.